This TCR beta chain stems from a study of T cells in Graves' hyperthyroidism and ophthalmopathy. Study as a whole: Pretreatment peripheral blood was obtained at initial diagnosis. Study-wide findings and caveats: Blood held most thyroid clonotypes expanded above 0.001 frequency.

The CDR3 spans 16 residues. CDR1 is MNHEY, CDR2 SVGEGT, per germline. The J segment lost 1 base and the V segment lost 6 bases, leaving 9 bases of the junction unmatched. Amplification yielded TCR beta CDR3 regions, with RNA transcripts as the source. The TCR CDR3 first-round RT-PCR relied on the HTBI primer set. TCRdb passed the multiplex PCR reads through MiXCR, listing each CDR3 protein once. The table records some 720,000 distinct CDR3 sequences, about a sixth of them present only once. In this sample, this clonotype turned up a few times. Antigen: not known. Sequencing used blood. This rearrangement joins TRBV6-2 or TRBV6-3 to TRBJ1-5, with 7 bases identical to TRBD1. The receptor's source is a man aged 18 to 30 with Graves' hyperthyroidism. The CDR3: CASRPRQGASNQPQHF. The CDR3 region has the DNA TGTGCCAGCAGACCCCGACAGGGAGCCAGCAATCAGCCCCAGCATTTT.